The next 5 T cell receptor beta chains were all read from a single sample in a study of T cell changes during pregnancy in multiple sclerosis. The assay was immunoSEQ multiplex PCR, and TCRdb's table has in-frame clones only and misses some. The sample has 50,000 to 75,000 clones, roughly 91% seen once; the top ten hold 2.2%. Here the sequenced sample was peripheral blood, taken in the third trimester of pregnancy. Source of these receptors: a female donor in good health, enrolled as a control in a pregnancy study.

The chain carries TRBV5-5 and TRBJ2-2; D gene uncertain. With 0 bases removed from V and 6 bases from J, the gap between germline ends came to 6 bases. The germline CDR1 and CDR2 sequences are SGHKS and YYEKEE (reference sequence). The CDR3 totals 13 residues. The CDR3 region has the DNA TGTGCCAGCAGCTTGGACCGAGCCGGGGAGCTGTTTTTT. It yields the protein CASSLDRAGELFF.

The rearrangement links TRBV6-1 to TRBJ1-2; TRBD1 might be the D (5 bases). CDR1 is MNHNS, CDR2 SASEGT, per germline. There are 14 residues in the CDR3. Trimming took off 5 bases at V and 4 bases at J, with 14 bases between the two ends. DNA for the CDR3: TGTGCCAGCAGTCAAGGGGTGTCAGGCTATGGCTACACCTTC. It specifies CASSQGVSGYGYTF.

The chain employs TRBV6-6 and TRBJ2-5; 7 bases fit TRBD2. The V and J ends lost 7 bases and 2 bases, in that order; junction bases with no gene match: 10. The CDR3 is made up of 15 amino acids. Germline loops: CDR1 MNHNY, CDR2 SVGAGI (reference sequence). Here the CDR3 DNA reads TGTGCCAGCAAATCACTAGCGTTCGGGCAAGAGACCCAGTACTTC. Translated, it gives CASKSLAFGQETQYF.

The chain couples TRBV10-3 to TRBJ2-2, with TRBD1 identical over 12 bases. Germline V lookup: CDR1 ENHRY, CDR2 SYGVKD. The CDR3 loop spans 18 amino acids. The ends lost 7 bases at V and 2 bases at J; junction bases unmatched: 11. The CDR3 DNA is TGTGCCATCAATTCGGGCCTTGGGACAGGGGGCAACACCGGGGAGCTGTTTTTT. This sequence encodes CAINSGLGTGGNTGELFF.

CDR3 sequence: CASRGLGTANTEAFF. CDR3 coding DNA: TGTGCCAGCAGGGGACTCGGGACAGCGAACACTGAAGCTTTCTTT. The J gene is TRBJ1-1, the V gene TRBV2, with TRBD1 matching over 7 bases. The germline V gene encodes CDR1 SNHLY and CDR2 FYNNEI. V lost 6 bases and J lost 1; bases outside the gene matches: 8. This CDR3 has 15 residues.